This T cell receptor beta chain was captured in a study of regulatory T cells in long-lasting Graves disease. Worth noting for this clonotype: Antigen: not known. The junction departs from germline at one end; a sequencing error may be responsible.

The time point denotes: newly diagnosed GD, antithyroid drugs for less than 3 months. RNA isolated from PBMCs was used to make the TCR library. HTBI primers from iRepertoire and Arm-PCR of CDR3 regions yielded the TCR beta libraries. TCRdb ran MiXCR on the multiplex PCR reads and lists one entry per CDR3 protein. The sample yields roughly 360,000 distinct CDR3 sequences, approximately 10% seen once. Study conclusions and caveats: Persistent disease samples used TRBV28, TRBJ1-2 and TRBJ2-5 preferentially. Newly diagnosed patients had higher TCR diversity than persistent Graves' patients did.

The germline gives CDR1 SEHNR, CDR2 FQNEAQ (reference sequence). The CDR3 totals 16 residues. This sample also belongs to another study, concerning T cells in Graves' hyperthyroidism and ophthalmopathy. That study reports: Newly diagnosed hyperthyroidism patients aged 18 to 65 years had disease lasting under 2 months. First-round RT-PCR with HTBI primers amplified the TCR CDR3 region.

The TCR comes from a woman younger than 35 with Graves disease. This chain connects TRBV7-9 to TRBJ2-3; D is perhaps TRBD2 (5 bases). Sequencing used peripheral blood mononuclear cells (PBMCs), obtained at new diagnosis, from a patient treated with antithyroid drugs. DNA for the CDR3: TGTGCCAGCGGCTTATCTCGGGGTTTTCACACAGATACGCAGTATTTT. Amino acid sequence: CASGLSRGFHTDTQYF.